The 3 T cell receptor beta chains in this list originate from one sample, sequenced in a study of OX40 agonist ivuxolimab in advanced cancers. Sequencing was performed with immunoSEQ multiplex PCR; in TCRdb, only in-frame clones are kept and a portion is missing. The sample carries fewer than 85,000 clones, roughly 87% recorded once. The sequencing used CD4+ or CD8+ T cells sorted from blood, collected in a trial of the OX40 agonist ivuxolimab. These receptors all come from an adult with an advanced solid tumor such as melanoma, head and neck, liver or kidney cancer.

The chain links TRBV11-2 to TRBJ1-3; possibly TRBD1 for D (5 bases). The germline CDR1 and CDR2 sequences are SGHAT and FQNNGV. The CDR3 is 19 amino acids. Trimming took off 5 bases at V and 0 bases at J, with 23 bases between the two ends. CDR3 coding DNA: TGTGCCAGCAGCCCACGGGGGTGGACACAAAGGATCTCTGGAAACACCATATATTTT. Translated, it gives CASSPRGWTQRISGNTIYF.

The V and J genes are TRBV7-3 and TRBJ2-7; D may be TRBD2 (6 bases). Trimming shortened V by 2 bases and J by 0 bases, and 11 bases separated the two germline ends. CDR1 and CDR2 (germline): SGHTA, FQGTGA. The CDR3 contains 15 residues. The CDR3 loop is CASSLAGGSSYEQYF. In nucleotides, the CDR3 is TGTGCCAGCAGCTTAGCCGGGGGAAGCTCCTACGAGCAGTACTTC.

The chain is built from TRBV4-1 and TRBJ1-3, with a possible D match to TRBD1 (5 bases). Trimming took off 3 bases at V and 2 bases at J, with 11 bases between the two ends. The CDR3 loop spans 15 amino acids. CDR1 is MGHRA, CDR2 YSYEKL, per germline. This CDR3 is CASSHSPGPGNTIYF. The CDR3 DNA follows: TGCGCCAGCAGCCACTCCCCGGGGCCTGGAAACACCATATATTTT.